Reported below is one TCR beta chain. As yet, its antigen is unknown. Specified time point: week 23, last vaccination. Doses of 300 ug of mutant IDH1 20-mer peptide were given with topical imiquimod. Assay: immunoSEQ multiplex PCR; the TCRdb copy retains only in-frame clones and omits some. The data hold approximately 67,000 clones, with 84% observed a single time. This entry belongs to a study of a mutant IDH1 vaccine in newly diagnosed glioma. Per the germline V gene, CDR1 is SGHAT and CDR2 is FQDESV (reference sequence). The CDR3 has 14 residues. Trimming took 5 bases from V and 5 from J; bases not matched to a gene: 7.

The chain uses TRBV11-1 and TRBJ1-2, with 8 positions matching TRBD1. The TCR sequence derives from a man aged 18 to 29 with glioma. The starting material was PBMCs, obtained from a glioma patient whose treatment included an IDH1 peptide vaccine. The DNA for the CDR3 is TGTGCCAGCAGCGACAGGGGACTTTTTTATGGCTACACCTTC. Translating gives CASSDRGLFYGYTF.